What follows is one TCR beta chain and its context. The sample is drawn from a study of blood T cell repertoires in COVID-19. Germline values: CDR1 MRHNA, CDR2 SNTAGT. The CDR3 has 18 amino acids. J gave up 0 bases and V 6 bases, and 7 bases lay outside the gene matches. Clones were sequenced by immunoSEQ multiplex PCR, and TCRdb holds only the in-frame ones, with some missing. The sample includes around 300,000 clones, 80% to 90% of them seen just once. This sequence originates from a man younger than 45 who had recovered from COVID-19. J is TRBJ2-1 and V is TRBV6-4; TRBD2 aligns across 14 bases. The sequenced sample consisted of PBMCs or T cells enriched from blood (not recorded which). CDR3 region: CASSGTSGGSGSYNEQFF. The CDR3 DNA reads as TGTGCCAGCAGCGGGACTAGCGGGGGATCGGGCTCCTACAATGAGCAGTTCTTC.